This T cell receptor (beta chain) derives from a study of tumor-infiltrating lymphocytes in oesophageal squamous cell carcinoma. This CDR3 has 15 residues. Germline V CDR1 and CDR2: SGHTA, FQGNSA. With 5 bases clipped from V and 2 bases from J, the junction kept 8 bases outside the gene matches. TCRdb processed the PCR reads anew with MiXCR; each CDR3 protein has one entry. The sample has approximately 15,000 distinct CDR3 sequences; approximately 50% are singletons. The chain combines TRBV7-2 with TRBJ2-7, with 8 bases lining up with TRBD1. This sequence originates from a male donor with esophageal squamous cell carcinoma. The sequencing sample was made of blood. The CDR3 protein is CASSLITGQAYEQYF. Here the CDR3 DNA reads TGTGCCAGCAGCCTAATTACGGGACAGGCCTACGAGCAGTACTTC.